This TCR beta chain was identified during a study of CD8 T cells in Susac syndrome. Findings and caveats of the study: The study's TCR sequencing and HLA analysis covered a relatively small number of individuals, and the study acknowledged this.

Both CD4+ and CD8+ T cells were negatively isolated, and TEMRA cells underwent FACS enrichment. Comment on this clonotype: Its specificity is not known.

CDR3 length: 13 residues. The V end lost 7 bases, the J end lost 3 bases, and 10 bases lay between the germline ends. The germline gives CDR1 LNHDA, CDR2 SQIVND (reference sequence). The authors reverse transcribed roughly 0.5 to 1 ug RNA with random hexamers. TCR beta CDR3 was amplified by immunoSEQ covering 54 Vbeta and 13 Jbeta. TCRdb re-analysed the immunoSEQ multiplex PCR reads in MiXCR, keeping a single row per CDR3 protein. The table includes about 290,000 distinct CDR3 sequences, 70% to 90% detected once. The chain carries TRBV19 and TRBJ1-5, with D perhaps matching TRBD1 (6 bases). The sequenced sample was CD8+ T cells from PBMCs. The clonotype was recovered from a human donor with multiple sclerosis. CDR3 sequence: CASTTGLNQPQHF. CDR3 coding DNA: TGTGCCAGTACCACAGGGCTCAATCAGCCCCAGCATTTT.